This T cell receptor (beta chain) is drawn from a study of blood T cell repertoires in COVID-19. Overall study: Both acute and convalescent COVID-19 samples were obtained from the United States, Italy and Spain.

In the original processing: Estimation of nucleated cell counts relied on the amplification of reference gene primers. Clones were sequenced by immunoSEQ multiplex PCR, and TCRdb holds only the in-frame ones, with some missing. Clonal size and the V and J genes are those of that table, whereas D and trimming came from the DNA. The sample has a few hundred thousand clones, approximately 89% seen once. Trimming shortened V by 0 bases and J by 5 bases, and 7 bases separated the two germline ends. The germline V gene has CDR1 SGHTA and CDR2 FQGTGA. The CDR3 spans 13 residues. The origin of this receptor is a man between 25 and 39 years old who had recovered from COVID-19. The V call is TRBV7-3, the J call TRBJ2-5; no clear D. What was sequenced was PBMCs or T cells enriched from blood (not recorded which). This chain's CDR3 is CASSLTFGETQYF. The CDR3 bases are TGTGCCAGCAGCTTAACGTTCGGGGAGACCCAGTACTTC. The full variable domain, in which reference TRBV7-3 and TRBJ2-5 provide the parts outside the CDR3, is GAGVSQTPSNKVTEKGKYVELRCDPISGHTALYWYRQSLGQGPEFLIYFQGTGAADDSGLPNDRFFAVRPEGSVSTLKIQRTERGDSAVYLCASSLTFGETQYFGPGTRLLVL.